A selection of T cell receptor beta chains follows, all from one sample in a study of blood T cell repertoires in COVID-19. Data came from immunoSEQ multiplex PCR; TCRdb stores just in-frame clones and leaves some out. The sample yields roughly 250,000 clones, roughly 88% seen once. Sequenced input: PBMCs or T cells enriched from blood (not recorded which). The receptors here all came from a woman aged 40 to 55 with acute COVID-19. Each CDR3 is given with its conserved first and last residue. D genes are given only for firm matches.

cdr3_aa: CASTAGGSGGYTF
cdr3_nt: TGTGCCAGCACCGCGGGGGGTAGTGGTGGCTACACCTTC
v_call: TRBV2
d_call: -
j_call: TRBJ1-2

cdr3_aa: CASSLSNSNQPQHF
cdr3_nt: TGTGCCAGCAGCCTATCAAATAGCAATCAGCCCCAGCATTTT
v_call: TRBV2
d_call: -
j_call: TRBJ1-5

cdr3_aa: CASCGDRNSPLHF
cdr3_nt: TGTGCCAGCTGCGGGGACAGGAATTCACCCCTCCACTTT
v_call: TRBV12-3/TRBV12-4
d_call: TRBD1
j_call: TRBJ1-6

cdr3_aa: CASSPLLGTGSHEQYF
cdr3_nt: TGTGCCAGCTCACCCCTATTAGGGACAGGGAGCCACGAGCAGTACTTC
v_call: TRBV18
d_call: TRBD1
j_call: TRBJ2-7

cdr3_aa: CASSQRAGQDQPQHF
cdr3_nt: TGCGCCAGCAGCCAACGCGCAGGGCAGGATCAGCCCCAGCATTTT
v_call: TRBV4-1
d_call: -
j_call: TRBJ1-5

cdr3_aa: CATSDVTSELTDTQYF
cdr3_nt: TGTGCCACCAGTGATGTAACTAGCGAATTGACAGATACGCAGTATTTT
v_call: TRBV24-1
d_call: TRBD2
j_call: TRBJ2-3

cdr3_aa: CASSLGAAGSYNEQFF
cdr3_nt: TGTGCCAGCAGCTTAGGAGCAGCGGGAAGTTACAATGAGCAGTTCTTC
v_call: TRBV11-3
d_call: TRBD2
j_call: TRBJ2-1

cdr3_aa: CASSKTGHGYTF
cdr3_nt: TGTGCCAGCAGTAAGACAGGCCATGGCTACACCTTC
v_call: TRBV27
d_call: -
j_call: TRBJ1-2

cdr3_aa: CASSLTGGLLQPQHF
cdr3_nt: TGTGCCAGCAGTTTAACAGGGGGGTTGTTACAGCCCCAGCATTTT
v_call: TRBV27
d_call: TRBD1
j_call: TRBJ1-5

cdr3_aa: CASSVVQGFGYTF
cdr3_nt: TGTGCCAGCAGTGTGGTGCAGGGATTTGGCTACACCTTC
v_call: TRBV11-1
d_call: -
j_call: TRBJ1-2